These 22 T cell receptor beta chains were all obtained from the same sample, sequenced in a study of T cells in Graves' hyperthyroidism and ophthalmopathy. Researchers amplified the TCR beta CDR3 regions from RNA transcripts. An initial round of RT-PCR targeting the TCR CDR3 relied on the HTBI primer set. TCRdb called the multiplex PCR reads again in MiXCR, with one record for every CDR3 protein. Of under 400,000 distinct CDR3 sequences listed, roughly 15% are singletons. Sequences were obtained from blood. These receptors were taken from a woman in her fifties or sixties with Graves' ophthalmopathy.

This clonotype occurred a few times. This chain connects TRBV11-1 to TRBJ2-1, with a tentative D call TRBD2 (6 bases). This CDR3 comprises 15 residues. Trimming stripped 8 bases from V and 0 bases from J, with 14 bases between. Germline assignment: CDR1 SGHAT and CDR2 FQDESV (reference sequence). The CDR3 DNA sequence: TGTGCCAGCGCCGCGGGGCTAGTCTCCTACAATGAGCAGTTCTTC. It yields the protein CASAAGLVSYNEQFF.

Worth noting for this clonotype: A single base separates this from a much larger clone, so it may be a read error. Here the CDR3 reads CASSLDASGRGLTDTQYF. Here the CDR3 DNA reads TGCGCCAGCAGCTTGGACGCTAGCGGGAGAGGTTTGACAGATACGCAGTATTTT. The rearrangement links TRBV5-1 to TRBJ2-3; 10 bases agree with TRBD2. The CDR3 loop spans 18 amino acids. The germline gives CDR1 SGHRS, CDR2 YFSETQ. V lost 0 bases, J lost 3 bases, and 10 bases stayed unmatched. The full variable domain, in which reference TRBV5-1 and TRBJ2-3 provide the parts outside the CDR3, is KAGVTQTPRYLIKTRGQQVTLSCSPISGHRSVSWYQQTPGQGLQFLFEYFSETQRNKGNFPGRFSGRQFSNSRSEMNVSTLELGDSALYLCASSLDASGRGLTDTQYFGPGTRLTVL.

The genes are TRBV12-3 or TRBV12-4 and TRBJ2-3; 7 positions match TRBD2. This CDR3 is 14 amino acids long. Germline trimming cut 6 bases from V and 0 bases from J; bases unmatched to any gene: 3. CDR3 DNA: TGTGCCAGCAGCACTAGCGAGAGCACAGATACGCAGTATTTT. It codes for CASSTSESTDTQYF.

This clonotype was counted ten times or more. The rearrangement links TRBV6-1 to TRBJ1-2; no firm D call. CDR1 is MNHNS, CDR2 SASEGT, per germline. Between the trimmed V and J ends, which lost 5 bases and 3 bases, there was a span of 10 bases. The CDR3 is made up of 13 amino acids. The chain's CDR3 is CASSKDVDYGYTF. CDR3 nucleotides: TGTGCCAGCAGTAAAGACGTCGACTATGGCTACACCTTC.

This clonotype has a handful of counts. This chain joins TRBV4-1 and TRBJ2-5; TRBD2 aligns across 10 bases. The germline CDR1 and CDR2 sequences are MGHRA and YSYEKL. The CDR3 extends over 18 amino acids. J gave up 5 bases and V 0 bases, and 12 bases lay outside the gene matches. In DNA, the CDR3 is TGCGCCAGCAGCCAAGATCGTCTAGCGGGAGCCACGGGGGAGACCCAGTACTTC. Translating it yields CASSQDRLAGATGETQYF.

This clonotype appeared a few times. The chain has TRBV4-1 and TRBJ2-7; TRBD2 agrees at 7 bases. Germline loops: CDR1 MGHRA, CDR2 YSYEKL. CDR3 length equals 15 residues. The ends lost 1 base at V and 3 bases at J; junction bases unmatched: 6. The CDR3 DNA follows: TGCGCCAGCAGCCAAGTACAGCGGGATGTCTACGAGCAGTACTTC. Its protein is CASSQVQRDVYEQYF.

The chain uses TRBV7-9 and TRBJ1-1, with D tentatively TRBD1 (5 bases). The V end lost 2 bases, the J end lost 11 bases, and 24 bases lay between the germline ends. Germline V lookup: CDR1 SEHNR, CDR2 FQNEAQ (reference sequence). The CDR3 consists of 16 residues. CDR3 in amino acids: CASSLNHPGAPSGAFF. As DNA, the CDR3 is TGTGCCAGCAGCTTAAATCACCCCGGGGCCCCCTCAGGGGCTTTCTTT.

For this clonotype: Germline is not matched at one junction end, which may reflect a read error. This chain uses TRBV29-1 with TRBJ2-1; no clear D. This CDR3 contains 11 residues. From germline, CDR1 is SQVTM and CDR2 ANQGSEA. The CDR3 spells CSGESPNEQFF. CDR3 DNA sequence: TGCAGCGGTGAATCTCCCAATGAGCAGTTCTTC.

Many counts were recorded for this clonotype. The V call is TRBV18, the J call TRBJ1-4; D not certain. This CDR3 region has 13 residues. V lost 3 bases and J 7 bases, leaving 9 bases between the germline ends. The germline gives CDR1 KGHSH, CDR2 LQKENI. In DNA form, the CDR3 reads TGTGCCAGCTCACCTGGACGTCGTGAAAAACTGTTTTTT. Encoded protein: CASSPGRREKLFF.

In its sample, this clonotype was seen many times. CDR3 DNA: TGCAGTGCTACGAGTTGGGGGGATGGCTACACCTTC. Amino acid sequence: CSATSWGDGYTF. The V call is TRBV20-1, the J call TRBJ1-2; weak D call: TRBD1 (5 bases). The CDR3 runs 12 residues. CDR1 and CDR2 from the germline V gene are DFQATT and SNEGSKA (reference sequence). The V end was cut by 4 bases, the J end by 6 bases, with 12 bases between.

This clonotype was detected many times. The CDR3 DNA follows: TGTGCCAGCAGGGCTGCAGGAGAGTGGACTGAAGCTTTCTTT. The encoded protein is CASRAAGEWTEAFF. The chain joins TRBV28 to TRBJ1-1, with no clear D. Germline CDR1 and CDR2: MDHEN and SYDVKM. The CDR3 has 14 residues. V gave up 6 bases and J gave up 5 bases, with 16 bases separating them.

The table lists this clonotype with many counts. Being one base from a much bigger clone, this may be a read error. The V and J genes are TRBV5-6 and TRBJ1-1, with D unresolved. Germline CDR1 and CDR2: SGHDT and YYEEEE. The V and J ends lost 4 bases and 1 base respectively, with 5 bases between them. The CDR3 consists of 12 residues. The CDR3, as DNA: TGTGCCAGCAGCCGGCGGAACACTGAAGCTTTCTTT. It is translated as CASSRRNTEAFF.

The sample holds a few counts of this clonotype. The V call is TRBV18, the J call TRBJ2-3; D call uncertain. CDR3 length: 14 amino acids. V was cut by 5 bases and J by 1 base, with 10 bases left in between. Germline loops: CDR1 KGHSH, CDR2 LQKENI. CDR3 bases: TGTGCCAGCTCAAAGGGAATGGGCACAGATACGCAGTATTTT. Amino acid sequence: CASSKGMGTDTQYF.

Points on this clonotype: A single base separates this from a much larger clone, so it may be a read error. The V gene is TRBV7-9, the J gene TRBJ2-4, with D possibly being TRBD2 (5 bases). V lost 9 bases and J 3 bases, leaving 15 bases between the germline ends. CDR1 is SEHNR and CDR2 is FQNEAQ in the germline V gene (reference sequence). The length of the CDR3 is 14 residues. Here the CDR3 DNA reads TGTGCCAGTGAACATGGCGAGGGCAAAAACATTCAGTACTTC. Protein: CASEHGEGKNIQYF.

This clonotype was counted a few times. The CDR3 spells CASSERRDEQFF. CDR3 coding DNA: TGTGCCAGCAGTGAAAGAAGAGATGAGCAGTTCTTC. The chain uses TRBV25-1 and TRBJ2-1; D gene uncertain. The V and J ends lost 2 bases and 8 bases respectively, with 7 bases between them. CDR1 is MGHDK, CDR2 SYGVNS, per germline. CDR3 length: 12 residues.

The rearrangement joins TRBV10-3 to TRBJ2-1; no definite D call. The CDR3 length is 14 residues. Trimming shortened V by 6 bases and J by 2 bases, and 11 bases separated the two germline ends. Germline-derived CDR1 and CDR2 are ENHRY and SYGVKD. The CDR3 spells CAIRSRTAYNEQFF. In DNA form, the CDR3 reads TGTGCCATCAGATCTCGGACCGCCTACAATGAGCAGTTCTTC.

The chain links TRBV28 to TRBJ2-4, with a possible D match to TRBD1 (5 bases). Germline V gene sequence: CDR1 MDHEN, CDR2 SYDVKM. V lost 4 bases to trimming and J lost 5 bases, with 15 bases between them. This CDR3 has 15 residues. CDR3 sequence reads: CASSSPLGPENIQYF. CDR3 DNA sequence: TGTGCCAGCAGTTCGCCCCTGGGGCCAGAAAACATTCAGTACTTC.

The genes are TRBV29-1 and TRBJ2-3, with 12 bases aligning to TRBD2. Germline CDR1 and CDR2: SQVTM and ANQGSEA. The CDR3 contains 17 residues. The V and J ends lost 4 bases and 2 bases, in that order; junction bases with no gene match: 10. The CDR3 bases are TGCAGCGTTGGGCGGAGACTAGCGGGAGTGTACACAGATACGCAGTATTTT. It codes for CSVGRRLAGVYTDTQYF.

The chain is built from TRBV28 and TRBJ2-3, with TRBD2 matching over 11 bases. The germline V gene has CDR1 MDHEN and CDR2 SYDVKM. V gave up 5 bases and J gave up 2 bases; unmatched junction bases: 3. The CDR3 spans 15 residues. The CDR3 loop is CASSISGRVTDTQYF. The DNA for the CDR3 is TGTGCCAGCAGTATTAGCGGGAGGGTCACAGATACGCAGTATTTT.

The rearrangement links TRBV28 to TRBJ2-7, with 8 bases identical to TRBD2. The CDR3 totals 15 residues. With 5 bases clipped from V and 3 bases from J, the junction kept 9 bases outside the gene matches. Per the germline V gene, CDR1 is MDHEN and CDR2 is SYDVKM. Here the CDR3 reads CASSPAGGAFYEQYF. The DNA of the CDR3 is TGTGCCAGCAGTCCGGCGGGGGGCGCATTCTACGAGCAGTACTTC.

CDR3: CASSHGTDFKNEQFF. CDR3 bases: TGTGCCAGCAGCCATGGGACTGATTTCAAGAATGAGCAGTTCTTC. The rearrangement joins TRBV9 to TRBJ2-1; D may be TRBD2 (6 bases). The V end was cut by 4 bases, the J end by 7 bases, with 18 bases between. The CDR3 runs 15 residues. CDR1 is SGDLS, CDR2 YYNGEE, per germline.

This clonotype was counted many times. As DNA, the CDR3 is TGTGCCAGCAGCCGACTAGCGGGAGGCCCAGACGCAGATACGCAGTATTTT. It encodes CASSRLAGGPDADTQYF. The chain carries TRBV3-1 and TRBJ2-3; 13 bases line up with TRBD2. In germline, CDR1 is LGHDT, CDR2 YNNKEL (reference sequence). The CDR3 is 17 residues long. V dropped 4 bases and J dropped 4; count of bases not matched to a gene: 8.